A single sample gave rise to the 29 T cell receptor beta chains below, sequenced in a study of regulatory T cells in long-lasting Graves disease. Library construction for TCR beta used iRepertoire HTBI primers and Arm-PCR of CDR3 regions. TCRdb re-called the multiplex PCR reads through MiXCR, storing one row per CDR3 protein. The sample gives 300,000 to 400,000 distinct CDR3 sequences, over 15% of which show up once; 30% is in the top ten. Time point specified: newly diagnosed GD, antithyroid drugs for less than 3 months. PBMCs provided the RNA from which the TCR library was made. The same sample was also used in a study of T cells in Graves' hyperthyroidism and ophthalmopathy.

This material consisted of peripheral blood mononuclear cells (PBMCs), taken at new diagnosis, from a patient treated with antithyroid drugs. These receptors were obtained from a man aged 40-55 years with Graves disease.

This clonotype was recorded many times. V usage is TRBV5-1 and J usage is TRBJ2-1; no reliable D call. Between the trimmed V and J ends, which lost 7 bases and 5 bases, there was a span of 16 bases. The CDR3 sequence is 14 residues long. CDR1 and CDR2 from the germline V gene are SGHRS and YFSETQ. The CDR3 loop is CASFRRSGDNEQFF. CDR3 in DNA: TGCGCCAGCTTTAGGAGATCTGGGGACAATGAGCAGTTCTTC. Full variable domain (rest looked up from reference TRBV5-1 and TRBJ2-1): KAGVTQTPRYLIKTRGQQVTLSCSPISGHRSVSWYQQTPGQGLQFLFEYFSETQRNKGNFPGRFSGRQFSNSRSEMNVSTLELGDSALYLCASFRRSGDNEQFFGPGTRLTVL.

This clonotype was recorded many times. This chain connects TRBV10-3 to TRBJ2-5, with 8 bases that match TRBD2. CDR3 length: 14 residues. V lost 10 bases, J lost 1 base, and 8 bases stayed unmatched. The germline V gene encodes CDR1 ENHRY and CDR2 SYGVKD. The CDR3 reads CATRRTSFQETQYF. CDR3 bases: TGTGCCACCAGGAGGACTAGCTTCCAAGAGACCCAGTACTTC.

There are many counts of this clonotype. The rearrangement links TRBV5-1 to TRBJ1-6; TRBD1 aligns across 7 bases. Germline values: CDR1 SGHRS, CDR2 YFSETQ. The CDR3 extends over 14 amino acids. Trimming removed 4 bases from V and 7 bases from J; junction bases left unmatched: 5. The CDR3: CASSIDRVNSPLHF. DNA of the CDR3: TGCGCCAGCAGCATCGACAGGGTAAATTCACCCCTCCACTTT.

At least ten counts were recorded for this clonotype. This sequence joins TRBV7-2 and TRBJ2-1; tentative D call: TRBD2 (6 bases). Trimming stripped 5 bases from V and 5 bases from J, with 13 bases between. The CDR3 sequence is 14 residues long. From germline, CDR1 is SGHTA and CDR2 FQGNSA. The CDR3 loop reads CASSRREINNEQFF. DNA for the CDR3: TGTGCCAGCAGCCGACGGGAGATTAACAATGAGCAGTTCTTC.

This clonotype was counted ten times or more. The chain combines TRBV7-8 with TRBJ2-1, with TRBD1 as a possible D gene (5 bases). Germline CDR1 reads SGHVS; CDR2 reads FQNEAQ. The germline V and J ends were trimmed by 2 bases and 5 bases, with 19 bases remaining between them. This CDR3 comprises 17 residues. DNA of the CDR3: TGTGCCAGCAGCTTACACCCCCCCCCCAGGGAAAACAATGAGCAGTTCTTC. Protein sequence: CASSLHPPPRENNEQFF. The full variable domain, completed using reference TRBV7-8 and TRBJ2-1, is GAGVSQSPRYKVAKRGQDVALRCDPISGHVSLFWYQQALGQGPEFLTYFQNEAQLDKSGLPSDRFFAERPEGSVSTLKIQRTQQEDSAVYLCASSLHPPPRENNEQFFGPGTRLTVL.

This clonotype was picked up many times. The rearrangement uses TRBV6-2 or TRBV6-3 and TRBJ2-5; D gene ambiguous. CDR1 and CDR2 from the germline V gene are MNHEY and SVGEGT. The CDR3 loop spans 12 amino acids. The germline V and J ends were trimmed by 5 bases and 5 bases, with 9 bases remaining between them. The CDR3 loop reads CASSPTDETQYF. The DNA of the CDR3 is TGTGCCAGCAGTCCTACCGATGAGACCCAGTACTTC.

At least ten counts were recorded for this clonotype. The V call is TRBV20-1, the J call TRBJ2-5; a weak D match, TRBD1 (5 bases). With 6 bases removed from V and 1 base from J, the gap between germline ends came to 18 bases. Germline CDR1 and CDR2: DFQATT and SNEGSKA (reference sequence). The CDR3 has 15 residues. The CDR3 loop reads CSASRRGASQETQYF. CDR3 sequence (DNA): TGCAGTGCCTCGCGTAGGGGCGCTTCCCAAGAGACCCAGTACTTC.

This clonotype occurred many times. The rearrangement links TRBV6-2 or TRBV6-3 to TRBJ2-1, with TRBD1 as a possible D gene (5 bases). V was clipped by 1 base and J by 5 bases, with 6 bases between them. Germline CDR1 is MNHEY and CDR2 is SVGEGT. The CDR3 runs to 13 residues. CDR3 bases: TGTGCCAGCAGTTACTACAGGAACAATGAGCAGTTCTTC. Amino acids: CASSYYRNNEQFF.

This clonotype was recorded a few times. This sequence joins TRBV24-1 and TRBJ2-1; 9 bases align to TRBD1. J was trimmed by 10 bases and V by 9 bases; bases with no gene match: 6. There are 12 residues in the CDR3. Germline CDR1 and CDR2: KGHDR and SFDVKD. The chain's CDR3 is CATGHGTGEQFF. CDR3 nucleotide sequence: TGTGCCACCGGCCACGGGACAGGGGAGCAGTTCTTC.

This clonotype has a count of ten or more. The chain recombines TRBV28 with TRBJ2-7; D assignment may be TRBD1 or TRBD2 (6 bases each). Germline V gives CDR1 MDHEN, CDR2 SYDVKM. The CDR3 consists of 15 residues. V was pared by 8 bases and J by 6 bases, with 23 bases between. CDR3 sequence reads: CASRGRRGPMGEQYF. The DNA of the CDR3 is TGTGCCAGCCGGGGGCGGCGGGGCCCTATGGGCGAGCAGTACTTC.

The table lists this clonotype with many counts. The V call is TRBV6-1, the J call TRBJ2-3, with D uncertain. The CDR3 totals 13 residues. Per germline, CDR1 MNHNS and CDR2 SASEGT. The V gene lost 5 bases and the J gene lost 5 bases, with 11 bases spanning the gap. The CDR3 loop is CASSTRLEDTQYF. Written as DNA, the CDR3 is TGTGCCAGCAGTACCAGACTCGAAGATACGCAGTATTTT.

This clonotype was seen at least ten times. This rearrangement joins TRBV5-1 to TRBJ1-1; tentatively, D is TRBD1 (6 bases). The germline CDR1 and CDR2 sequences are SGHRS and YFSETQ. The CDR3 is made up of 14 amino acids. V was trimmed by 0 bases and J by 4 bases, leaving 10 bases between them. The CDR3 sequence: CASSLVGGATEAFF. For the CDR3, the DNA is TGCGCCAGCAGCTTGGTAGGGGGGGCCACTGAAGCTTTCTTT.

V gene TRBV20-1 combines with J gene TRBJ2-3; perhaps TRBD1 as D (6 bases). Deletions cut 0 bases from V and 6 bases from J, with 10 bases between. Germline V lookup: CDR1 DFQATT, CDR2 SNEGSKA (reference sequence). The CDR3 is 13 residues long. The CDR3 nucleotides read TGCAGTGCTAGAGATCCCCAGGGGGATACGCAGTATTTT. Translated, it gives CSARDPQGDTQYF.

This clonotype was counted a single time. This rearrangement joins TRBV5-6 to TRBJ2-1; D may be TRBD2 (5 bases). Trimming stripped 2 bases from V and 6 bases from J, with 12 bases between. This CDR3 region has 14 residues. In germline, CDR1 is SGHDT, CDR2 YYEEEE. The CDR3: CASSLTPSSNEQFF. The CDR3, as DNA: TGTGCCAGCAGCTTAACCCCTAGCAGCAATGAGCAGTTCTTC.

This clonotype was picked up a small number of times. The chain is built from TRBV6-1 and TRBJ1-4, with 9 bases matching TRBD1. The CDR3 loop spans 14 amino acids. Germline values: CDR1 MNHNS, CDR2 SASEGT. Trimming removed 5 bases from V and 8 bases from J; junction bases left unmatched: 6. This CDR3 reads CASSPTGGGEKLFF. CDR3 nucleotides: TGTGCCAGCAGTCCCACAGGGGGCGGGGAAAAACTGTTTTTT.

This clonotype was observed a few times. CDR3 coding DNA: TGTGCCAGCAGTTACTCGTGGGGGGTCAATCAGCCCCAGCATTTT. Translated: CASSYSWGVNQPQHF. This chain joins TRBV6-5 and TRBJ1-5; D is perhaps TRBD1 (5 bases). This CDR3 region has 15 residues. Looked up from germline, CDR1 is MNHEY and CDR2 is SVGAGI. V was clipped by 0 bases and J by 3 bases, with 9 bases between them.

This clonotype was detected a few times. The rearrangement links TRBV5-1 to TRBJ2-7; 8 positions match TRBD1. CDR1 is SGHRS, CDR2 YFSETQ, per germline. The CDR3 covers 14 residues. V trimming: 5 bases; J trimming: 2 bases; junction bases outside the gene matches: 6. CDR3 sequence: CASSSDRGTYEQYF. The DNA for the CDR3 is TGCGCCAGCAGTTCTGACAGGGGTACCTACGAGCAGTACTTC.

This clonotype has at least ten counts. This chain connects TRBV6-1 to TRBJ1-1; a possible D gene is TRBD1 (5 bases). This CDR3 has 17 amino acids. The V end lost 1 base, the J end lost 4 bases, and 19 bases lay between the germline ends. Germline-derived CDR1 and CDR2 are MNHNS and SASEGT. CDR3: CASSEEGWFRGTTEAFF. The DNA for the CDR3 is TGTGCCAGCAGTGAAGAGGGATGGTTTAGGGGAACCACTGAAGCTTTCTTT.

Here the CDR3 DNA reads TGTGCCAGCAGCGCCACTACGGACAATCTCTATGGCTACACCTTC. Its protein is CASSATTDNLYGYTF. The V and J genes are TRBV9 and TRBJ1-2; D may be TRBD1 (5 bases). V was clipped by 3 bases and J by 4 bases, with 16 bases between them. This CDR3 is built from 15 residues. Germline-derived CDR1 and CDR2 are SGDLS and YYNGEE.

There are many counts of this clonotype. V usage is TRBV11-2 and J usage is TRBJ2-4; 13 nucleotides line up with TRBD2. Trimming took 5 bases from V and 0 from J; bases not matched to a gene: 4. Per the germline V gene, CDR1 is SGHAT and CDR2 is FQNNGV. The CDR3 is made up of 17 amino acids. Here the CDR3 DNA reads TGTGCCAGCAGCCGAGGACTAGCGGGGGTAGCCAAAAACATTCAGTACTTC. As protein: CASSRGLAGVAKNIQYF.

There are many counts of this clonotype. The chain is built from TRBV6-5 and TRBJ2-2; TRBD1 aligns across 7 bases. The V gene end was trimmed by 4 bases and the J gene end by 2 bases; junction bases not matched to a gene: 7. CDR1 and CDR2 from the germline V gene are MNHEY and SVGAGI. This CDR3 spans 16 amino acids. CDR3 nucleotides: TGTGCCAGCAGTTTTACCGGGACAGTTAACACCGGGGAGCTGTTTTTT. Encoded protein: CASSFTGTVNTGELFF.

This clonotype appeared many times. The J gene is TRBJ1-5, the V gene TRBV2; D is uncertain. The V gene lost 3 bases and the J gene lost 6 bases, with 12 bases spanning the gap. This CDR3 contains 14 residues. CDR1 and CDR2 from the germline V gene are SNHLY and FYNNEI. CDR3 DNA: TGTGCCAGCAGTGAGGCCTACGGGTTTCAGCCCCAGCATTTT. It specifies CASSEAYGFQPQHF.

This clonotype was recorded many times. V is TRBV28 and J is TRBJ1-1; TRBD1 might be the D (5 bases). The CDR3 loop spans 13 amino acids. The germline V gene encodes CDR1 MDHEN and CDR2 SYDVKM. Trimming cost V 6 bases and J 7 bases, with 15 bases left between them. The CDR3 DNA follows: TGTGCCAGCAGCCGGGGACCGCTCTTTGAAGCTTTCTTT. It translates to CASSRGPLFEAFF.

The CDR3 here is CASSSWAGRRTNEKLFF. CDR3 coding DNA: TGTGCCAGCAGTTCCTGGGCAGGGCGCAGAACTAATGAAAAACTGTTTTTT. This chain connects TRBV28 to TRBJ1-4; D might be TRBD1 (5 bases). This CDR3 is built from 17 residues. V was pared by 4 bases and J by 1 base, with 16 bases between. From germline, CDR1 is MDHEN and CDR2 SYDVKM. Complete variable domain (other parts from reference TRBV28 and TRBJ1-4): DVKVTQSSRYLVKRTGEKVFLECVQDMDHENMFWYRQDPGLGLRLIYFSYDVKMKEKGDIPEGYSVSREKKERFSLILESASTNQTSMYLCASSSWAGRRTNEKLFFGSGTQLSVL.

This clonotype has ten or more counts. V gene TRBV7-9 combines with J gene TRBJ1-1; D possibly corresponds to TRBD1 (6 bases). Germline V gene lookup returns CDR1 SEHNR and CDR2 FQNEAQ (reference sequence). The CDR3 is 14 residues long. Trimming pared 3 bases from V and 1 base from J, leaving 9 bases between. As DNA, the CDR3 is TGTGCCAGCAGCTTCTCGGGGGCGAACACTGAAGCTTTCTTT. This translates into CASSFSGANTEAFF.

This clonotype was recorded many times. The V and J genes are TRBV20-1 and TRBJ2-3; TRBD2 aligns across 7 bases. This CDR3 contains 15 residues. V trimming: 3 bases; J trimming: 8 bases; junction bases outside the gene matches: 14. Germline assignment: CDR1 DFQATT and CDR2 SNEGSKA (reference sequence). The CDR3 spells CSARVTLAMGSTQYF. In DNA form, the CDR3 reads TGCAGTGCTAGGGTTACACTAGCGATGGGGAGTACGCAGTATTTT.

This clonotype was found once. The chain is built from TRBV5-1 and TRBJ1-1; weak D call: TRBD1 (5 bases). CDR3 length: 14 amino acids. With 2 bases removed from V and 6 bases from J, the gap between germline ends came to 14 bases. The V gene's germline CDR1 is SGHRS and CDR2 YFSETQ. The CDR3 here is CASSFRELKAEAFF. For the CDR3, the DNA is TGCGCCAGCAGCTTCAGGGAGTTGAAGGCTGAAGCTTTCTTT.

This clonotype appeared many times. The chain joins TRBV2 to TRBJ2-1; D is possibly TRBD1 or TRBD2 (5 bases each). The CDR3 covers 16 residues. Trimming stripped 3 bases from V and 2 bases from J, with 14 bases between. Germline V gene sequence: CDR1 SNHLY, CDR2 FYNNEI. The CDR3 nucleotides are TGTGCCAGCAGTGATTGGGGCAGGGAGACCTACAATGAGCAGTTCTTC. Its translation is CASSDWGRETYNEQFF.

The genes are TRBV19 and TRBJ2-7, with no clear D. The CDR3 length is 13 residues. Germline-derived CDR1 and CDR2 are LNHDA and SQIVND (reference sequence). Trimming took off 5 bases at V and 3 bases at J, with 11 bases between the two ends. The CDR3 spells CASSATQGYEQYF. In nucleotides, the CDR3 is TGTGCCAGTAGTGCCACACAAGGCTACGAGCAGTACTTC.